The clone carrying this T cell receptor (beta chain) was observed at least ten times. Its antigen is undetermined. The germline V gene has CDR1 KGHDR and CDR2 SFDVKD. This CDR3 is 13 amino acids long. V lost 2 bases to trimming and J lost 3 bases, with 4 bases between them. Fresh peripheral blood, less than 11 ml of it, supplied the PBMCs. These data belong to a study of T cells in Graves' hyperthyroidism and ophthalmopathy. The source material, RNA transcripts, was used to amplify TCR beta CDR3 regions. Using the HTBI primer set, a first-round RT-PCR was run on the TCR CDR3. TCRdb called the multiplex PCR reads again in MiXCR, with one record for every CDR3 protein. This sample yields about 350,000 distinct CDR3 sequences, of which approximately 13% are seen a single time; about 22% belongs to the top ten. Study-wide results and caveats: Blood held most thyroid clonotypes expanded above 0.001 frequency.

The chain links TRBV24-1 to TRBJ2-1, with D uncertain. The specimen was blood. This TCR came from a woman in her twenties or thirties with Graves' hyperthyroidism. This chain's CDR3 is CATSDSDYNEQFF. CDR3 nucleotide sequence: TGTGCCACCAGTGATTCGGACTACAATGAGCAGTTCTTC.